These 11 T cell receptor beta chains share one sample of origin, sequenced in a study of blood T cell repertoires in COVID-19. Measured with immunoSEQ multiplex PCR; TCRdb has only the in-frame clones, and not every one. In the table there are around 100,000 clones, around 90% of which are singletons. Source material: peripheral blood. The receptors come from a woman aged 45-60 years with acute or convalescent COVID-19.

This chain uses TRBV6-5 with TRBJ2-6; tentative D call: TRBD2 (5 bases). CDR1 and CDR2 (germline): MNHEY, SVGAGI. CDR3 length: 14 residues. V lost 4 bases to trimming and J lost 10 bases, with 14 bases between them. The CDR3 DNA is TGTGCCAGCAGTTTAAACAGCCGGGGAAACGTCCTGACTTTC. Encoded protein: CASSLNSRGNVLTF.

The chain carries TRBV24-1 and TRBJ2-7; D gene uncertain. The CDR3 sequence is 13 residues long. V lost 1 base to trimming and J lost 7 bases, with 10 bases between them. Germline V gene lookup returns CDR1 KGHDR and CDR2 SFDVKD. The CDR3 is CATSDLTGSEQYF. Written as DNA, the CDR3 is TGTGCCACCAGTGATTTAACGGGTTCGGAGCAGTACTTC.

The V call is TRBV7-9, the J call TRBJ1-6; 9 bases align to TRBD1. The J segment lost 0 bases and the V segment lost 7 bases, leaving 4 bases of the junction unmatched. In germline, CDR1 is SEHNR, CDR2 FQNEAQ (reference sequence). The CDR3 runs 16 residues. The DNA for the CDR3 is TGTGCCAGCACACTACAGGGGGCCTCCTATAATTCACCCCTCCACTTT. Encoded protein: CASTLQGASYNSPLHF.

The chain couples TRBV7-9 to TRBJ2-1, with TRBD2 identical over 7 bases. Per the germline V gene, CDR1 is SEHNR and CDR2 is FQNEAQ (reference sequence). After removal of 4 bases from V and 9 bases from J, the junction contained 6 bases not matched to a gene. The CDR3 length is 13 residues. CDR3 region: CASSSLGLREQFF. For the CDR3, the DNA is TGTGCCAGCAGCTCCCTGGGACTACGTGAGCAGTTCTTC.

The CDR3 DNA reads as TGCGCCAGCAGCTTTCAGATGACGACTAGCGGGAGGGCCTGGGTGGAGACGCGTGAGCAGTTCTTC. This gives the protein CASSFQMTTSGRAWVETREQFF. The V and J genes are TRBV5-1 and TRBJ2-1; TRBD2 matches 14 bases. Germline values: CDR1 SGHRS, CDR2 YFSETQ. CDR3 size: 22 residues. J gave up 9 bases and V 2 bases, and 25 bases lay outside the gene matches.

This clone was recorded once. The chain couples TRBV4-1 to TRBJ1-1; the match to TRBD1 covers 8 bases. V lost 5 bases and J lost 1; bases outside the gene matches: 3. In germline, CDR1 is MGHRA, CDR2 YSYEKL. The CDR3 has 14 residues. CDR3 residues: CASSYTGGNTEAFF. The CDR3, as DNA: TGCGCCAGCAGCTACACAGGGGGGAACACTGAAGCTTTCTTT.

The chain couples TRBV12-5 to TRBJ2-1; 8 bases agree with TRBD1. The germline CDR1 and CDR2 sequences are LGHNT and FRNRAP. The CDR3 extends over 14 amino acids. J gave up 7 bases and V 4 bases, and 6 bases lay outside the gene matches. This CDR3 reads CASGSRTGLNEQFF. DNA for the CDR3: TGTGCTAGTGGTTCACGGACAGGGTTGAATGAGCAGTTCTTC.

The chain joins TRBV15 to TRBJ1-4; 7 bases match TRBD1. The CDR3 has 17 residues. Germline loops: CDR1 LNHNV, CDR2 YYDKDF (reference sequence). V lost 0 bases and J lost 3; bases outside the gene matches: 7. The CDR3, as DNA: TGTGCCACCAGCAGAGATCGGAGGGACAGCCCTAATGAAAAACTGTTTTTT. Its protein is CATSRDRRDSPNEKLFF.

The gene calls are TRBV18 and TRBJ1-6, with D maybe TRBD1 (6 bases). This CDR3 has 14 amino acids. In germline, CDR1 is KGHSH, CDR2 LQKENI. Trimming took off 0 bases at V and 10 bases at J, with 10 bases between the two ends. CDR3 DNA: TGTGCCAGCTCACCACCGGGGGGGCGATCACCCCTCCACTTT. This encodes CASSPPGGRSPLHF.

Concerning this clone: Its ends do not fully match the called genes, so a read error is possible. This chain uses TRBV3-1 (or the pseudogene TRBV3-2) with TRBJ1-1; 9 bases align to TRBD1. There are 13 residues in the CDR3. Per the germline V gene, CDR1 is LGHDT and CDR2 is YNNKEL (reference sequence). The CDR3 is CASSQGQGLPACF. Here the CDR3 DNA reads TGTGCCAGCAGCCAGGGACAGGGTCTCCCGGCTTGCTTT.

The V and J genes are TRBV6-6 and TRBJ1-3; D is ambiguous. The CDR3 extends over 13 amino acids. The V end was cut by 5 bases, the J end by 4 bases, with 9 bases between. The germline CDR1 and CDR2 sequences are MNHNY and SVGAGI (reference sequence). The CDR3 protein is CASSPPPGNTIYF. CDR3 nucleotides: TGTGCCAGCAGTCCTCCTCCGGGAAACACCATATATTTT.